Here is one TCR beta chain with its context. Its antigen is unidentified. This entry belongs to a study of early T cells in non-severe SARS-CoV-2 infection. Broader study findings: Sequences matched to VDJdb favored anti-spike CD8 responses, while private and CD4 specificities were missed.

This CDR3 region has 13 residues. Per germline, CDR1 SGHDN and CDR2 FVKESK. Trimming removed 2 bases at V and 3 bases at J, with 5 bases between. Individual cDNA molecules received unique molecular identifiers. TCRdb analysed the 5' RACE reads with MiXCR anew, one entry per CDR3 protein. Here the sample spans 48,000 or so distinct CDR3 sequences, roughly 6.2% being singletons. The sample here was whole blood, taken at baseline. The rearrangement joins TRBV14 to TRBJ2-1; no definite D call. The TCR originated in an adult who was a healthcare worker with PCR-confirmed SARS-CoV-2 infection or an uninfected control (not recorded which). In nucleotides, the CDR3 is TGTGCCAGCAGCCAACAGATCTACAATGAGCAGTTCTTC. This codes for CASSQQIYNEQFF.